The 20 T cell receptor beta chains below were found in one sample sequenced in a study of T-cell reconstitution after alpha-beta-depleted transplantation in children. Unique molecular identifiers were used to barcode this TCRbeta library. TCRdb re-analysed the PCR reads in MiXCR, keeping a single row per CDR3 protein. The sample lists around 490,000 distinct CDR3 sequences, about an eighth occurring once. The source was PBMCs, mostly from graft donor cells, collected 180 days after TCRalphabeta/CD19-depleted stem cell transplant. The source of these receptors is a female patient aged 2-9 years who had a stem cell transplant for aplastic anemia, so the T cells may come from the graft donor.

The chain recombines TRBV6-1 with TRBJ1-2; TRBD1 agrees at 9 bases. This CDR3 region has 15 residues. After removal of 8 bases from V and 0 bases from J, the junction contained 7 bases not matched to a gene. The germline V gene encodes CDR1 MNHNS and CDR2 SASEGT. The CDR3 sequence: CASGGRTGANYGYTF. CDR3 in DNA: TGTGCCAGCGGTGGTCGGACAGGGGCTAACTATGGCTACACCTTC.

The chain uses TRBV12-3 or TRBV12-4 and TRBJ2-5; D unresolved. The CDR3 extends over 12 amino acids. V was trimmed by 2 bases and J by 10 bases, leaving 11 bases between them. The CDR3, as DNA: TGTGCCAGCAGTTTACCCCACCTGATCCAGTACTTC. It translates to CASSLPHLIQYF.

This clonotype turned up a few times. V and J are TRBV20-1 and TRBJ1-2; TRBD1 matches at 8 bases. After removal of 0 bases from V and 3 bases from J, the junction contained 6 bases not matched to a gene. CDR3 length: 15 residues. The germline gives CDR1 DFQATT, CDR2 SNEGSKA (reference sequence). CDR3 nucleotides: TGCAGTGCTAGAGATCCCCGCAGGGGGCACTATGGCTACACCTTC. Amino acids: CSARDPRRGHYGYTF.

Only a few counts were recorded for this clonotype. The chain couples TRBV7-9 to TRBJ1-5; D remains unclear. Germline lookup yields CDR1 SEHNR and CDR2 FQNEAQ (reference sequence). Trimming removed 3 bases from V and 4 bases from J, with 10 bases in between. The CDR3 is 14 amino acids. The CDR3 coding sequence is TGTGCCAGCAGCTTCTCCGGAAATAATCAGCCCCAGCATTTT. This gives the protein CASSFSGNNQPQHF.

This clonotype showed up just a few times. The CDR3, as DNA: TGTGCCAGCAGCTATAAAGTATCCGGGGAGCAGTACGTC. It yields the protein CASSYKVSGEQYV. The chain recombines TRBV6-5 with TRBJ2-7; D call uncertain. V dropped 6 bases and J dropped 7 bases, with 16 bases sitting between them. CDR1 MNHEY and CDR2 SVGAGI come from the germline V gene. The length of the CDR3 is 13 residues.

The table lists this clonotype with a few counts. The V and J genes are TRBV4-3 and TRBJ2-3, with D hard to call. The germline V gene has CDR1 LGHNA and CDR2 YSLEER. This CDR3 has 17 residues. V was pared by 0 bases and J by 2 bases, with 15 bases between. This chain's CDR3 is CASSQDEADPYTDTQYF. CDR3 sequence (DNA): TGCGCCAGCAGCCAAGATGAGGCGGACCCTTACACAGATACGCAGTATTTT.

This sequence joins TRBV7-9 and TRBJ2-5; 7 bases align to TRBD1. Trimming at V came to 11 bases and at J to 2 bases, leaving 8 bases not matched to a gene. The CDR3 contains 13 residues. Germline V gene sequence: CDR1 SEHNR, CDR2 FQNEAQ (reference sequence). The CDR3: CAEEGAPQETQYF. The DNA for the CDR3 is TGTGCCGAAGAGGGGGCGCCTCAAGAGACCCAGTACTTC.

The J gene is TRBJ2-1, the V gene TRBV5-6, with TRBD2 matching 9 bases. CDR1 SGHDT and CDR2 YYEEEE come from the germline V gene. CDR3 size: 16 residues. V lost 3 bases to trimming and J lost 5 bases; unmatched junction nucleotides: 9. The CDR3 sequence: CASSSGAGGRNNEQFF. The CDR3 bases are TGTGCCAGCAGCTCTGGAGCGGGAGGACGGAACAATGAGCAGTTCTTC.

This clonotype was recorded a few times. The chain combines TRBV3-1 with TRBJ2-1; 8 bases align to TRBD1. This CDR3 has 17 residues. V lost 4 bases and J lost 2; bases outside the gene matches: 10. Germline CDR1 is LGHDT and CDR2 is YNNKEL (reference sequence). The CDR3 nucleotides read TGTGCCAGCAGCCTCCGGACAGGGAGGAACACCTACAATGAGCAGTTCTTC. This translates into CASSLRTGRNTYNEQFF.

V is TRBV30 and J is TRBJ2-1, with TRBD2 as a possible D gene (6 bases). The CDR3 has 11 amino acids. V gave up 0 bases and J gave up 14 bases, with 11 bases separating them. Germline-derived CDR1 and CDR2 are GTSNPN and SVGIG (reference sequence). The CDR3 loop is CAWSVGGGEFF. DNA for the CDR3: TGTGCCTGGAGTGTGGGCGGCGGGGAGTTCTTC.

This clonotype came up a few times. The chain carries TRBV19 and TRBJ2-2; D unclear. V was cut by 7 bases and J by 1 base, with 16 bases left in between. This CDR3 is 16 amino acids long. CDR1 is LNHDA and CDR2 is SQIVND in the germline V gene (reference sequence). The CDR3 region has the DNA TGTGCCAGTAATAAATGGGCTGGCGGGAACACCGGGGAGCTGTTTTTT. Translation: CASNKWAGGNTGELFF.

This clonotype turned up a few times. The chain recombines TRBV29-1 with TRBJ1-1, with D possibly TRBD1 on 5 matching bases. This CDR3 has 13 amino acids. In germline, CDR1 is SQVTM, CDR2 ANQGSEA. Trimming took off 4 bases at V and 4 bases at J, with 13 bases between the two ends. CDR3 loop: CSVAGQGGTEAFF. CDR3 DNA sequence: TGCAGCGTTGCTGGGCAGGGCGGCACTGAAGCTTTCTTT.

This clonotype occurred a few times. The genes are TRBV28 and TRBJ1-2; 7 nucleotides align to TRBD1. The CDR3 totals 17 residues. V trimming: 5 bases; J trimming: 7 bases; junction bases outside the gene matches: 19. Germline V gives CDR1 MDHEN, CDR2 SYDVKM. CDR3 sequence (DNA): TGTGCCAGCAGTCCCCGTGGCACAGGGGCGCGCCTCATTGGCTACACCTTC. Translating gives CASSPRGTGARLIGYTF.

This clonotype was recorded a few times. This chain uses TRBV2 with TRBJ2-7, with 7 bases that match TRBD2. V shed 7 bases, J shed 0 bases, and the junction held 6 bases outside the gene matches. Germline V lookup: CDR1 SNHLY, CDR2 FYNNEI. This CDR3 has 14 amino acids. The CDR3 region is CASTTSVSSYEQYV. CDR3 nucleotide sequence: TGTGCCAGCACTACTAGCGTTAGCTCCTACGAGCAGTACGTC.

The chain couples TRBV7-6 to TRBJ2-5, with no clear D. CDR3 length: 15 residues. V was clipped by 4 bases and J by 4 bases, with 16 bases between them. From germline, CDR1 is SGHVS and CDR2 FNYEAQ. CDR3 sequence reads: CASSSSRAPLETQYF. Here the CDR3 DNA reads TGTGCCAGCAGCTCGAGCCGGGCCCCCCTAGAGACCCAGTACTTC. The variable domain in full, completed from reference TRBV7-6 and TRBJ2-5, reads GAGVSQSPRYKVTKRGQDVALRCDPISGHVSLYWYRQALGQGPEFLTYFNYEAQQDKSGLPNDRFSAERPEGSISTLTIQRTEQRDSAMYRCASSSSRAPLETQYFGPGTRLLVL.

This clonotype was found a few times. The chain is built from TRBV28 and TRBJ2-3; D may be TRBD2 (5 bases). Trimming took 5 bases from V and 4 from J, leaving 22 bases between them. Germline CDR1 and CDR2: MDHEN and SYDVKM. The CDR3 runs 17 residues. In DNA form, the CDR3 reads TGTGCCAGCAGTCCCCACCCAGGCTTCACTAGTCCAGATACGCAGTATTTT. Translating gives CASSPHPGFTSPDTQYF.

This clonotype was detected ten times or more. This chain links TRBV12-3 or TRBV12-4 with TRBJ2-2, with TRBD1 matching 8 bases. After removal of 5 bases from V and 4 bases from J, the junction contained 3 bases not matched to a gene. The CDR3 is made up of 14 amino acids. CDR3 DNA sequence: TGTGCCAGCAGTCGGACAGGGTTCACCGGGGAGCTGTTTTTT. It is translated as CASSRTGFTGELFF.

CDR3 nucleotides: TGCAGAGGGGGGCGCCGCACTGAAGCTTTCTTT. Its protein is CRGGRRTEAFF. This chain joins TRBV20-1 and TRBJ1-1, with D possibly TRBD1 on 6 matching bases. Germline CDR1 is DFQATT and CDR2 is SNEGSKA (reference sequence). The CDR3 is 11 amino acids.

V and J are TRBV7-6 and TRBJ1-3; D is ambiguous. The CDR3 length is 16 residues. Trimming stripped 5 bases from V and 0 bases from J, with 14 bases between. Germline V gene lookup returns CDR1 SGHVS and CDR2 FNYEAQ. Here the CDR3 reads CASSTPVHNSGNTIYF. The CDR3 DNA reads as TGTGCCAGCAGCACACCAGTTCACAACTCTGGAAACACCATATATTTT.

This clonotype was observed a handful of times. The chain's CDR3 is CASSSTAGHPRETQYF. The CDR3 nucleotides read TGTGCCAGCAGTTCCACGGCCGGACATCCTCGGGAGACCCAGTACTTC. The V gene is TRBV6-5, the J gene TRBJ2-5; tentatively, D is TRBD1 (5 bases). V lost 4 bases and J lost 5, with 20 bases in between. Germline values: CDR1 MNHEY, CDR2 SVGAGI. This CDR3 has 16 amino acids.